This T cell receptor beta chain appears in the sequencing data of a study of PD-1 blockade in mismatch repair-deficient tumors. At the level of the study: Patients had eleven to twelve mismatch repair-deficient cancer types, all previously treated and progressing. Overall study results and limits: Tumor-resident clones, often absent from pretreatment blood, expanded after pembrolizumab and then contracted.

The CDR3 is made up of 17 amino acids. CDR1 MNHEY and CDR2 SMNVEV come from the germline V gene (reference sequence). The J segment lost 2 bases and the V segment lost 1 base, leaving 5 bases of the junction unmatched. A word on this clone: The target antigen is unknown.

All patients were mismatch repair deficient, assessed by either PCR or immunohistochemistry. TCR sequencing covered three patients who responded to pembrolizumab. TCRdb keeps only in-frame clones here, not all; method: immunoSEQ multiplex PCR. There are some 120,000 clones in the sample; 88% occur only once, and 12% lies in the top ten. The receptor's source is an adult with mismatch repair-deficient cancer. This specimen consisted of peripheral blood, obtained about 17 months after starting pembrolizumab. The chain joins TRBV27 to TRBJ2-3; 11 bases fit TRBD2. The CDR3 spells CASSLFRLAGPTDTQYF. The CDR3 nucleotides are TGTGCCAGCAGTTTATTCAGACTAGCGGGACCCACAGATACGCAGTATTTT.